The 21 T cell receptor beta chains below come from one sample, sequenced in a study of cytomegalovirus exposure and HLA in healthy donors (dated by TCRdb to about 2017). The library was generated by the immunoSEQ multiplex PCR assay. A mixture of 60 forward primers for TCR Vbeta segments and 13 reverse primers for TCR Jbeta segments was used in the multiplex PCR. TCRdb provides this immuneACCESS table in a form limited to in-frame rearrangements. Some clones are lacking; in checked studies, under half of them reflect an unresolved V gene, and why the rest are absent is not known. Present in this sample are roughly 110,000 clones, 55% to 85% of which were seen just once. The ten largest clones take up roughly 8% of the sample. Sequenced material: PBMCs. These TCRs come from a man aged 30-40 years in good health and CMV-seronegative.

The chain has TRBV10-3 and TRBJ2-7; 9 bases match TRBD2. CDR3 length equals 16 residues. Germline assignment: CDR1 ENHRY and CDR2 SYGVKD. V shed 4 bases, J shed 0 bases, and the junction held 7 bases outside the gene matches. CDR3 sequence: CAISVAVSGSSYEQYF. The DNA for the CDR3 is TGTGCCATCAGTGTGGCTGTTAGCGGGAGCTCCTACGAGCAGTACTTC.

The chain carries TRBV5-8 and TRBJ1-4, with D unresolved. The CDR3 sequence is 13 residues long. Trimming removed 0 bases at V and 8 bases at J, with 8 bases between. Germline V lookup: CDR1 SGHTS, CDR2 YDEGEE. Here the CDR3 reads CASSLDRFEKLFF. CDR3 in DNA: TGTGCCAGCAGCTTGGACAGATTCGAAAAACTGTTTTTT.

The chain is built from TRBV7-6 and TRBJ2-5, with 8 positions matching TRBD2. Germline lookup yields CDR1 SGHVS and CDR2 FNYEAQ. The CDR3 runs to 15 residues. J was trimmed by 5 bases and V by 0 bases; bases with no gene match: 5. The CDR3 region is CASSLAGERGETQYF. CDR3 DNA sequence: TGTGCCAGCAGCTTAGCTGGCGAGCGGGGGGAGACCCAGTACTTC. Based on the CDR3 plus reference TRBV7-6 and TRBJ2-5, the full variable domain is GAGVSQSPRYKVTKRGQDVALRCDPISGHVSLYWYRQALGQGPEFLTYFNYEAQQDKSGLPNDRFSAERPEGSISTLTIQRTEQRDSAMYRCASSLAGERGETQYFGPGTRLLVL.

V and J are TRBV11-2 and TRBJ2-7; TRBD1 matches at 9 bases. The CDR3 length is 15 residues. From germline, CDR1 is SGHAT and CDR2 FQNNGV. J gave up 3 bases and V 6 bases, and 9 bases lay outside the gene matches. This CDR3 is CASRAPGQGGYEQYF. The CDR3 nucleotides read TGTGCCAGCAGGGCGCCGGGACAGGGCGGCTACGAGCAGTACTTC.

J is TRBJ1-6 and V is TRBV11-2; D is unresolved. V gave up 1 base and J gave up 10 bases, with 14 bases separating them. The germline V gene has CDR1 SGHAT and CDR2 FQNNGV. The CDR3 covers 15 residues. CDR3 amino acids: CASSLGSSMQSPLHF. The CDR3 DNA reads as TGTGCCAGCAGCTTAGGGTCCAGTATGCAATCACCCCTCCACTTT. The full variable domain, completed using reference TRBV11-2 and TRBJ1-6, is EAGVAQSPRYKIIEKRQSVAFWCNPISGHATLYWYQQILGQGPKLLIQFQNNGVVDDSQLPKDRFSAERLKGVDSTLKIQPAKLEDSAVYLCASSLGSSMQSPLHFGNGTRLTVT.

The V and J genes are TRBV5-6 and TRBJ2-3; D gene ambiguous. This CDR3 comprises 15 residues. CDR1 and CDR2 from the germline V gene are SGHDT and YYEEEE. Trimming removed 0 bases from V and 1 base from J, with 9 bases in between. The CDR3: CASSLVGRRTDTQYF. DNA of the CDR3: TGTGCCAGCAGCTTGGTTGGGCGCCGCACAGATACGCAGTATTTT. Variable domain in full (rest from reference TRBV5-6 and TRBJ2-3): DAGVTQSPTHLIKTRGQQVTLRCSPKSGHDTVSWYQQALGQGPQFIFQYYEEEERQRGNFPDRFSGHQFPNYSSELNVNALLLGDSALYLCASSLVGRRTDTQYFGPGTRLTVL.

This clone was found a few times. The chain has TRBV27 and TRBJ2-1; D may be TRBD1 (5 bases). CDR3 length equals 14 residues. Germline lookup yields CDR1 MNHEY and CDR2 SMNVEV (reference sequence). Trimming cost V 3 bases and J 4 bases, with 10 bases left between them. CDR3 sequence (DNA): TGTGCCAGCAGTTTTCAGGGTCCTTACAATGAGCAGTTCTTC. Its protein is CASSFQGPYNEQFF.

This rearrangement joins TRBV27 to TRBJ1-2; D unresolved. Germline-derived CDR1 and CDR2 are MNHEY and SMNVEV (reference sequence). The V end lost 6 bases, the J end lost 1 base, and 15 bases lay between the germline ends. CDR3 length equals 15 residues. The CDR3 DNA reads TGTGCCAGCAGGGGCGTCAACTCCTTTAACTATGGCTACACCTTC. It specifies CASRGVNSFNYGYTF.

V and J are TRBV7-9 and TRBJ2-7, with 8 bases that match TRBD2. J gave up 6 bases and V 7 bases, and 14 bases lay outside the gene matches. This CDR3 contains 15 residues. Germline CDR1 reads SEHNR; CDR2 reads FQNEAQ (reference sequence). CDR3 residues: CASTPGPGGHSEQYF. The CDR3 region has the DNA TGTGCCAGCACCCCCGGGCCGGGAGGGCATTCCGAGCAGTACTTC.

The chain is built from TRBV5-1 and TRBJ2-1; 8 nucleotides agree with TRBD1. V shed 4 bases, J shed 3 bases, and the junction held 9 bases outside the gene matches. CDR1 is SGHRS, CDR2 YFSETQ, per germline. The CDR3 has 16 amino acids. The chain's CDR3 is CASSTGMGTGYNEQFF. CDR3 in DNA: TGCGCCAGCAGCACTGGTATGGGGACAGGCTACAATGAGCAGTTCTTC.

V gene TRBV5-1 combines with J gene TRBJ1-1; D may be TRBD1 (6 bases). V was trimmed by 0 bases and J by 0 bases, leaving 9 bases between them. Germline CDR1 SGHRS, CDR2 YFSETQ. The CDR3 sequence is 15 residues long. CDR3 sequence (DNA): TGCGCCAGCAGCTTGGACAGGGAGATGAACACTGAAGCTTTCTTT. It codes for CASSLDREMNTEAFF.

The chain joins TRBV18 to TRBJ2-2; TRBD1 matches 7 bases. This CDR3 has 16 residues. Germline V gene lookup returns CDR1 KGHSH and CDR2 LQKENI. Trimming removed 5 bases from V and 1 base from J; junction bases left unmatched: 7. CDR3 DNA sequence: TGTGCCAGCTCAGCTACTACAGGGGTGAACACCGGGGAGCTGTTTTTT. This translates into CASSATTGVNTGELFF.

In its sample, this clone is medium-sized. The CDR3 nucleotides are TGTGCCAGCAGTTACTTTGAGGGCCGGAACACTGAAGCTTTCTTT. The encoded protein is CASSYFEGRNTEAFF. The genes are TRBV6-6 and TRBJ1-1; D not resolved. Deletions cut 1 base from V and 1 base from J, with 10 bases between. This CDR3 spans 15 amino acids. Germline assignment: CDR1 MNHNY and CDR2 SVGAGI (reference sequence).

In its sample, this clone was seen once. The V and J genes are TRBV27 and TRBJ1-1, with D perhaps matching TRBD1 (6 bases). This CDR3 is 15 amino acids long. The V and J ends lost 0 bases and 4 bases respectively, with 12 bases between them. The germline V gene has CDR1 MNHEY and CDR2 SMNVEV (reference sequence). The CDR3 region is CASSLSTGIGTEAFF. The CDR3 nucleotides read TGTGCCAGCAGTTTATCCACAGGGATCGGCACTGAAGCTTTCTTT.

The V call is TRBV28, the J call TRBJ2-7, with D possibly being TRBD2 (5 bases). Trimming took off 5 bases at V and 2 bases at J, with 16 bases between the two ends. CDR3 length equals 15 residues. Germline CDR1 MDHEN, CDR2 SYDVKM. DNA for the CDR3: TGTGCCAGCAGTCCCACTAGTTGGAATGCCTACGAGCAGTACTTC. The encoded protein is CASSPTSWNAYEQYF. Variable domain in full (rest from reference TRBV28 and TRBJ2-7): DVKVTQSSRYLVKRTGEKVFLECVQDMDHENMFWYRQDPGLGLRLIYFSYDVKMKEKGDIPEGYSVSREKKERFSLILESASTNQTSMYLCASSPTSWNAYEQYFGPGTRLTVT.

Worth noting for this clone: This specimen includes other DNA sequences encoding the same CDR3. The chain links TRBV6-5 to TRBJ1-2, with 7 bases fitting TRBD1. In germline, CDR1 is MNHEY, CDR2 SVGAGI. Germline trimming cut 5 bases from V and 4 bases from J; bases unmatched to any gene: 4. The CDR3 runs 13 residues. The CDR3 is CASSLGQSYGYTF. CDR3 sequence (DNA): TGTGCCAGCAGTCTGGGACAGTCCTATGGCTACACCTTC.

This clone appeared a single time. The rearrangement uses TRBV7-3 and TRBJ2-1, with D perhaps TRBD1 (6 bases). V lost 0 bases to trimming and J lost 1 base, with 13 bases between them. The CDR3 length is 17 residues. Germline CDR1 reads SGHTA; CDR2 reads FQGTGA. The CDR3 nucleotides read TGTGCCAGCAGCTTAACGGCGCAGGGGCTATCCTACAATGAGCAGTTCTTC. It yields the protein CASSLTAQGLSYNEQFF.

This clone was seen only once. The chain has TRBV9 and TRBJ2-2; 11 nucleotides match TRBD2. V shed 3 bases, J shed 7 bases, and the junction held 14 bases outside the gene matches. The CDR3 has 18 amino acids. Germline assignment: CDR1 SGDLS and CDR2 YYNGEE. The CDR3 DNA follows: TGTGCCAGCAGCGATGGAAAGGCTAGCGGGGGGCCGGGCGGGGAGCTGTTTTTT. Translation: CASSDGKASGGPGGELFF. The variable domain in full, with the rest retrieved from reference TRBV9 and TRBJ2-2, is DSGVTQTPKHLITATGQRVTLRCSPRSGDLSVYWYQQSLDQGLQFLIQYYNGEERAKGNILERFSAQQFPDLHSELNLSSLELGDSALYFCASSDGKASGGPGGELFFGEGSRLTVL.

This chain links TRBV7-3 with TRBJ2-5, with D possibly being TRBD2 (7 bases). Germline V gene sequence: CDR1 SGHTA, CDR2 FQGTGA. The CDR3 consists of 18 residues. Trimming shortened V by 1 base and J by 1 base, and 19 bases separated the two germline ends. The CDR3 sequence is CASSLRGLTAGAQETQYF. The DNA for the CDR3 is TGTGCCAGCAGCTTAAGGGGGCTTACGGCGGGGGCCCAAGAGACCCAGTACTTC.

The rearrangement links TRBV6-1 to TRBJ2-5; 10 positions agree with TRBD2. The last part of the DNA fits TRBJ2-7 better; the J call may be wrong. The CDR3 contains 15 residues. Per germline, CDR1 MNHNS and CDR2 SASEGT. CDR3 in amino acids: CASRKPGLASYEQYF. The CDR3 DNA reads TGTGCCAGCAGGAAACCGGGACTAGCGTCCTACGAGCAGTACTTC.

This chain joins TRBV7-9 and TRBJ2-3, with 13 bases identical to TRBD2. CDR3 size: 19 residues. Germline V gene sequence: CDR1 SEHNR, CDR2 FQNEAQ (reference sequence). V shed 5 bases, J shed 1 base, and the junction held 12 bases outside the gene matches. This CDR3 reads CASSARTSGGGYRTDTQYF. The CDR3 coding sequence is TGTGCCAGCAGCGCCAGGACTAGCGGGGGAGGATATCGCACAGATACGCAGTATTTT.